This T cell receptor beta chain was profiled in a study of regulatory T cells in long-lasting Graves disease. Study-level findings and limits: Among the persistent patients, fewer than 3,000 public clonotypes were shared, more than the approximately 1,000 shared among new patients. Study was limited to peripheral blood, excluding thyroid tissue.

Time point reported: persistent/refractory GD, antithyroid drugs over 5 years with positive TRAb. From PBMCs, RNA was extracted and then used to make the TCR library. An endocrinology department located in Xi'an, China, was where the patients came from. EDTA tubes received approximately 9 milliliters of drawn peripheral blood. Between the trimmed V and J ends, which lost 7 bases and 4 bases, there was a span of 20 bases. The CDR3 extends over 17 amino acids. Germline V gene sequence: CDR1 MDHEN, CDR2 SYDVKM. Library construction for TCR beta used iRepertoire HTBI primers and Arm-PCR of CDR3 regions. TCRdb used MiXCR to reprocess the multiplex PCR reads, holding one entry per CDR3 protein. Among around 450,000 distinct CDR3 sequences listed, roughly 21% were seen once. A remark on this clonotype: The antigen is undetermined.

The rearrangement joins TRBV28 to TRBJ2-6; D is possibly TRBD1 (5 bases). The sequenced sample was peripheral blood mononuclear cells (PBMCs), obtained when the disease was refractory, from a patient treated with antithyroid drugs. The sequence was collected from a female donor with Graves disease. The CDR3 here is CASTPSGQGAGANVLTF. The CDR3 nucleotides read TGTGCCAGCACCCCCTCCGGGCAGGGTGCGGGGGCCAACGTCCTGACTTTC.